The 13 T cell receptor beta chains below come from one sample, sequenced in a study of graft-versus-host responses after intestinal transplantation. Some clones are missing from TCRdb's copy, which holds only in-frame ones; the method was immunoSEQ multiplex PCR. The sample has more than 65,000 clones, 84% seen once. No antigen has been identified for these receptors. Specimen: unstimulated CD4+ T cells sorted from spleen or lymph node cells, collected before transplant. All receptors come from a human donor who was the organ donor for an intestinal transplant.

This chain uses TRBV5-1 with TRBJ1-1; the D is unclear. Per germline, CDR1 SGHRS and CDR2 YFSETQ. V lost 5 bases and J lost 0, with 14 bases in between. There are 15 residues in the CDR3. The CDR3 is CASRLQAQMNTEAFF. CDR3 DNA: TGCGCCAGCAGACTGCAGGCACAAATGAACACTGAAGCTTTCTTT.

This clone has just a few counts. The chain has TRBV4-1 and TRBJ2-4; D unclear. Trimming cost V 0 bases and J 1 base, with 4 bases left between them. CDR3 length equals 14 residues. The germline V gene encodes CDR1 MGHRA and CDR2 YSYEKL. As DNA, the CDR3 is TGCGCCAGCAGCCAAGACAGGGCCAAAAACATTCAGTACTTC. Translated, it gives CASSQDRAKNIQYF.

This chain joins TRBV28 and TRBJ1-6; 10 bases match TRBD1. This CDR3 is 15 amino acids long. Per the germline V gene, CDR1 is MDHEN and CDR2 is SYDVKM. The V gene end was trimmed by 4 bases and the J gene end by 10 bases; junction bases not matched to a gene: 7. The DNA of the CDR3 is TGTGCCAGCAGTTCGGGACAGGGGAAAGAATCACCCCTCCACTTT. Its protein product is CASSSGQGKESPLHF.

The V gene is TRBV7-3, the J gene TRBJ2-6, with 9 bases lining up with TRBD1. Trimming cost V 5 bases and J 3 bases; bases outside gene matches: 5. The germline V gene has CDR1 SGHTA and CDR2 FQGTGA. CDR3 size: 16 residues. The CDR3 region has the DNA TGTGCCAGCAGCCGAACAGGGGGCATTGGGGCCAACGTCCTGACTTTC. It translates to CASSRTGGIGANVLTF.

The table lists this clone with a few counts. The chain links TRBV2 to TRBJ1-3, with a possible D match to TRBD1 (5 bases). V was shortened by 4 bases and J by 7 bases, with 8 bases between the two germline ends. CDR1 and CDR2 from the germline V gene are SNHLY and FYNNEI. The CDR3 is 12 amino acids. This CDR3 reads CASSVQVNTIYF. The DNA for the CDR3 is TGTGCCAGCAGTGTACAGGTGAACACCATATATTTT.

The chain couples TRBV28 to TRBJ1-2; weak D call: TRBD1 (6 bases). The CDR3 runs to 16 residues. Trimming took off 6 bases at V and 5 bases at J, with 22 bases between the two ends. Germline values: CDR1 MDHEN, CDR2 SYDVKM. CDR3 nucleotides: TGTGCCAGCAGCTCAACATCAGGGGAGCGGCCTTATGGCTACACCTTC. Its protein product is CASSSTSGERPYGYTF.

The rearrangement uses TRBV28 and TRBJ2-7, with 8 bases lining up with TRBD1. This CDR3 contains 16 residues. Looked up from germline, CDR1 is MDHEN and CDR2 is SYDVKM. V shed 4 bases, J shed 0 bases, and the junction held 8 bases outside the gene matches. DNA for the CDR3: TGTGCCAGCAGTTCGGCGGGACAGGTCATCTCCTACGAGCAGTACGTC. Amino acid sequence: CASSSAGQVISYEQYV.

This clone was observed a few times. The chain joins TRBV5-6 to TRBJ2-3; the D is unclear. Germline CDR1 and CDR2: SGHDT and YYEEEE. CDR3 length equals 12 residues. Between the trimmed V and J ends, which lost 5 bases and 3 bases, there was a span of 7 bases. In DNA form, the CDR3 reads TGTGCCAGCAGGGTACGGACAGATACGCAGTATTTT. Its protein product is CASRVRTDTQYF.

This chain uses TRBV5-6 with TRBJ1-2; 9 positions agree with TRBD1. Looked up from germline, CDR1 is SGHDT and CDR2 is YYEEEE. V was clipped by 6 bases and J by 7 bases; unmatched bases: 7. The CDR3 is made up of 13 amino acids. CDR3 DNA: TGTGCCAGCACCCGGGACAGGGACGGTGGCTACACCTTC. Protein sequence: CASTRDRDGGYTF.

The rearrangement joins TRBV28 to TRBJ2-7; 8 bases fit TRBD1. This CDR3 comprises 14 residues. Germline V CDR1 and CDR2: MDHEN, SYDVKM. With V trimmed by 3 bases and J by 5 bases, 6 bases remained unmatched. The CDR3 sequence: CASSLDRVRDEQYV. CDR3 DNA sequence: TGTGCCAGCAGTTTGGACAGGGTTAGAGACGAGCAGTACGTC.

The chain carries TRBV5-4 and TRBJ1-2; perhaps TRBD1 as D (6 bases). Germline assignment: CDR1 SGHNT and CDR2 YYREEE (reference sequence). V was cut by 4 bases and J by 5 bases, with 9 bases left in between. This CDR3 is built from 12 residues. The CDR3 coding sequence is TGTGCCAGCAGCCAAGGACAGTATGGCTACACCTTC. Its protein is CASSQGQYGYTF. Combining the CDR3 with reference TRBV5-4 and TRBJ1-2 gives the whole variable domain ETGVTQSPTHLIKTRGQQVTLRCSSQSGHNTVSWYQQALGQGPQFIFQYYREEENGRGNFPPRFSGLQFPNYSSELNVNALELDDSALYLCASSQGQYGYTFGSGTRLTVV.

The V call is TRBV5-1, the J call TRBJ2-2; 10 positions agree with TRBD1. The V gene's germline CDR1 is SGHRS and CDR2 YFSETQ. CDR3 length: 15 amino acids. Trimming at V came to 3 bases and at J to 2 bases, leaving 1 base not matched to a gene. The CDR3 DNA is TGCGCCAGCAGCTCGACAGGGGGCAACACCGGGGAGCTGTTTTTT. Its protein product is CASSSTGGNTGELFF.

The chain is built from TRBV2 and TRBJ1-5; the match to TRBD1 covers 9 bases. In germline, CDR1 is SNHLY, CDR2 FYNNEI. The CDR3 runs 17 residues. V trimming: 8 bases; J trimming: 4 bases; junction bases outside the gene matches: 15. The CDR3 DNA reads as TGTGCCAGCCTAATAGATCCTGGGACAGGGACAAATCAGCCCCAGCATTTT. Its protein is CASLIDPGTGTNQPQHF. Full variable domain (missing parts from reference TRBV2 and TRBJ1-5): EPEVTQTPSHQVTQMGQEVILRCVPISNHLYFYWYRQILGQKVEFLVSFYNNEISEKSEIFDDQFSVERPDGSNFTLKIRSTKLEDSAMYFCASLIDPGTGTNQPQHFGDGTRLSIL.